This T cell receptor (beta chain) was identified in a study of post-analysis software for immune sequencing data. Study as a whole: Relapsing-remitting, secondary progressive and progressive-relapsing multiple sclerosis courses were included. The study, taken as a whole, reports: F measure grouped same-batch samples tightly together. TRBV5-6, TRBV5-1 and TRBV20-1 belonged to a set of about five TRBV segments that were more frequent in patients than controls. Multiple sclerosis patients had significantly lower normalized Chao1 diversity than controls.

The CDR3 loop spans 14 amino acids. Germline loops: CDR1 MDHEN, CDR2 SYDVKM. V shed 2 bases, J shed 10 bases, and the junction held 7 bases outside the gene matches. This clonotype was found a few times. What it recognizes is unknown. Each TCR beta cDNA library carried unique molecular identifiers. The authors obtained roughly 0.5 million cDNA molecules from approximately 0.91 to 9.4 million T cells. TCRdb re-called the PCR reads with MiXCR, one entry per CDR3 protein. Here the sample spans around 440,000 distinct CDR3 sequences, over 35% being singletons. The rearrangement joins TRBV28 to TRBJ1-1; 10 nucleotides match TRBD1. This clonotype was obtained from a girl aged 5 to 17 with multiple sclerosis. Sequenced input: blood. The DNA for the CDR3 is TGTGCCAGCAGTTTACGAGGCGGGACAGGGGTAGCTTTCTTT. Encoded protein: CASSLRGGTGVAFF.